The sequence of this T cell receptor beta chain was determined in a study of human thymus T cells. Trimming left V 8 bases short and J 2 bases short, with 12 bases between. Germline V gene data show CDR1 as MNHNS and CDR2 as SASEGT. The CDR3 extends over 13 amino acids. Clones were read by immunoSEQ multiplex PCR, and TCRdb kept only the in-frame ones, dropping some. Among 46,000 or so clones, about 95% were seen once, and the ten largest hold about 0.16%. The chain links TRBV6-1 to TRBJ2-5, with D uncertain. The receptor's source is a girl in the first two years of life with a congenital heart defect but otherwise immunologically healthy. Source material: blood. The CDR3 here is CASGPGGQETQYF. CDR3 bases: TGTGCCAGCGGACCGGGCGGACAAGAGACCCAGTACTTC.